This T cell receptor (beta chain) is drawn from a study of early T cells in non-severe SARS-CoV-2 infection. Study-wide context: Bulk RNA isolated from unsorted whole blood underwent sequencing; chains were not paired.

In this sample, this clonotype turned up a few times. Its antigen is not identified. The V end lost 4 bases, the J end lost 10 bases, and 7 bases lay between the germline ends. Germline-derived CDR1 and CDR2 are MDHEN and SYDVKM. CDR3 length: 10 amino acids. Unique molecular identifiers were added to individual cDNA molecules. One entry per CDR3 protein results from TCRdb running MiXCR on the 5' RACE reads. This sample carries 30,000 or so distinct CDR3 sequences, around 7% of them seen once, and the ten largest clones take 2.5% to 3%. General observations from the study: Comparison of clonotypes with VDJdb favored anti-spike CD8 responses while missing private and CD4 specificities.

This chain joins TRBV28 and TRBJ1-1; D gene uncertain. This TCR came from an adult who was a healthcare worker with PCR-confirmed SARS-CoV-2 infection or an uninfected control (not recorded which). Sequenced sample: whole blood. CDR3 sequence reads: CASSSIIAFF. The CDR3 region has the DNA TGTGCCAGCAGTTCCATAATAGCTTTCTTT.